The clone carrying this T cell receptor (beta chain) was seen repeatedly, ten times or more. The antigen is undetermined. Amplification of TCR beta CDR3 regions used RNA transcripts. After a first-round RT-PCR with HTBI primers, a second-round multiplex PCR was run. TCRdb reanalysed the multiplex PCR reads using MiXCR and keeps one entry per CDR3 protein. Here the sample spans over a million distinct CDR3 sequences, 35% to 45% being singletons. Pregnant or lactating patients and those with other autoimmune diseases or uncontrolled infections were excluded. Clinical symptoms, serum thyroxine, TRAb, thyroid ultrasound and orbital computed tomography formed the basis of diagnosis. These data originate in a study of Graves' ophthalmopathy and Graves' hyperthyroidism. Study context: Being free of ophthalmopathy for 18 months of follow-up defined stable hyperthyroidism.

Whole-study findings and limits: Blood also contained most of the expanded thyroid clonotypes above 0.001 frequency.

Sequencing input: peripheral blood or thyroid tissue (not recorded which). The receptor comes from an adult man with Graves' hyperthyroidism.

The CDR3 sequence: CSVEGATNTGELFF. The CDR3 region has the DNA TGCAGCGTTGAGGGAGCGACGAACACCGGGGAGCTGTTTTTT. The chain links TRBV29-1 to TRBJ2-2, with a weak D call TRBD2 (5 bases). CDR1 is SQVTM, CDR2 ANQGSEA, per germline. Trimming removed 3 bases at V and 0 bases at J, with 8 bases between. The length of the CDR3 is 14 residues.